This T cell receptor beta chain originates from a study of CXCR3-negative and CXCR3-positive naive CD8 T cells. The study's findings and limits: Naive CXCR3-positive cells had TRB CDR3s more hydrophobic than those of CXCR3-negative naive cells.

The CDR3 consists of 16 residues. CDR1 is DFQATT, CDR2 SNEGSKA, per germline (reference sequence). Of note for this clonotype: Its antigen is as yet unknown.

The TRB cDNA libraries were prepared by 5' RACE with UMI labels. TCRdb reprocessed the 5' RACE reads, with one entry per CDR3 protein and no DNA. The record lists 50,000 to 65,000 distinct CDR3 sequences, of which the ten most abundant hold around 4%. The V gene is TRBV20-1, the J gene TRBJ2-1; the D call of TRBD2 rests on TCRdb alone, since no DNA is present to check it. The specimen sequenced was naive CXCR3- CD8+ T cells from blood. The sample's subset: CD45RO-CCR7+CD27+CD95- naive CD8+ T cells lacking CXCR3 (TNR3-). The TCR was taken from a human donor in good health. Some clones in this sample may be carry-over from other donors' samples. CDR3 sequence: CSARVPRTLAYNEQFF.